A single sample is the source of the 29 T cell receptor beta chains below, sequenced in a study of beta chain features in type 1 diabetes. Reverse transcription of all isolated RNA meant that expressed TCRB transcripts were sequenced. Profiling relied on immunoSEQ multiplex PCR, and the TCRdb table lists in-frame clones only, not all of them. The sample contains about 340,000 clones, less than 9.5% of which appear only once. Sequences were obtained from central memory CD4+ T cells from blood. All receptors derive from a woman aged 18-29 years in good health.

This clone was picked up a small number of times. V is TRBV12-2 and J is TRBJ2-3; the table gives TRBD2 as D, unverified against the DNA. TRBV12-2 is classified as a pseudogene. The CDR3 runs 18 residues. CDR3: CASRSGLAGARQTDTQYF. The CDR3 DNA follows: TGTGCAAGTCGCTCGGGACTAGCGGGGGCCCGACAGACAGATACGCAGTATTTT.

This clone was picked up a small number of times. The chain links TRBV10-3 to TRBJ2-7; D is uncertain. V was shortened by 2 bases and J by 4 bases, with 18 bases between the two germline ends. CDR3 length: 16 residues. Germline-derived CDR1 and CDR2 are ENHRY and SYGVKD. This CDR3 is CAISEIPPIVSYEQYF. The CDR3 DNA reads as TGTGCCATCAGTGAGATCCCGCCGATCGTCTCTTACGAGCAGTACTTC.

The chain uses TRBV9 and TRBJ2-7, with D possibly being TRBD2 (5 bases). The CDR3 loop spans 14 amino acids. The V gene's germline CDR1 is SGDLS and CDR2 YYNGEE. V was shortened by 4 bases and J by 4 bases, with 15 bases between the two germline ends. In DNA, the CDR3 is TGTGCCAGCAGCCCTTTACAGAGGGCGTACGAGCAGTACTTC. It encodes CASSPLQRAYEQYF.

The gene calls are TRBV6-5 and TRBJ2-1; D is uncertain. V dropped 6 bases and J dropped 0 bases, with 6 bases sitting between them. Germline values: CDR1 MNHEY, CDR2 SVGAGI. The CDR3 extends over 13 amino acids. This CDR3 is CASRERSYNEQFF. The CDR3 DNA sequence: TGTGCCAGCAGGGAACGCTCCTACAATGAGCAGTTCTTC.

This clone turned up a few times. The V call is TRBV7-2, the J call TRBJ2-7; tentatively, D is TRBD1 or TRBD2 (6 bases each). V lost 2 bases to trimming and J lost 12 bases, with 20 bases between them. Germline CDR1 SGHTA, CDR2 FQGNSA. The CDR3 runs to 14 residues. The CDR3 DNA reads TGTGCCAGCAGCTTACTGGCGGGACATAGTACGAGGTACTTC. This translates into CASSLLAGHSTRYF.

This rearrangement joins TRBV27 to TRBJ2-7; the D is unclear. Germline V gene lookup returns CDR1 MNHEY and CDR2 SMNVEV (reference sequence). V was trimmed by 3 bases and J by 3 bases, leaving 6 bases between them. The CDR3 covers 12 residues. CDR3 bases: TGTGCCAGCAGTTTCTTTTACTACGAGCAGTACTTC. Translating it yields CASSFFYYEQYF.

The gene calls are TRBV5-4 and TRBJ1-3; a possible D gene is TRBD1 (5 bases). The ends were cut back, 4 bases at V and 3 bases at J, with 14 bases in the middle. The CDR3 is 15 residues long. Germline V gene data show CDR1 as SGHNT and CDR2 as YYREEE (reference sequence). The CDR3 region has the DNA TGTGCCAGCAGCGGTATCAGGGAGGATGGAAACACCATATATTTT. Translated: CASSGIREDGNTIYF.

This chain joins TRBV10-3 and TRBJ2-5; D is possibly TRBD1 (6 bases). This CDR3 region has 17 residues. Trimming took 10 bases from V and 0 from J, leaving 24 bases between them. Germline loops: CDR1 ENHRY, CDR2 SYGVKD. The CDR3 reads CASSPEYPGTYQETQYF. CDR3 in DNA: TGTGCCAGCAGCCCTGAATACCCCGGGACATACCAAGAGACCCAGTACTTC.

J is TRBJ2-7 and V is TRBV6-5; perhaps TRBD2 as D (6 bases). Germline V CDR1 and CDR2: MNHEY, SVGAGI. Between the trimmed V and J ends, which lost 4 bases and 4 bases, there was a span of 14 bases. This CDR3 has 14 residues. Here the CDR3 DNA reads TGTGCCAGCAGTTCGGCGGGGCGACCTTACGAGCAGTACTTC. This translates into CASSSAGRPYEQYF.

A few counts support this clone. The CDR3 bases are TGTGCCAGCTCACCGGGTGCCGGGGACAGTAGCAATCAGCCCCAGCATTTT. Encoded protein: CASSPGAGDSSNQPQHF. The V call is TRBV18, the J call TRBJ1-5; 7 positions agree with TRBD1. Germline trimming cut 3 bases from V and 0 bases from J; bases unmatched to any gene: 8. Germline CDR1 KGHSH, CDR2 LQKENI. The length of the CDR3 is 17 residues.

V is TRBV7-6 and J is TRBJ2-3; maybe TRBD2 (6 bases). Germline CDR1 reads SGHVS; CDR2 reads FNYEAQ. Trimming took 7 bases from V and 6 from J, leaving 17 bases between them. The CDR3 runs 14 residues. CDR3 amino acids: CASNLGGPGDTQYF. The DNA for the CDR3 is TGTGCCAGCAACCTGGGAGGACCAGGGGATACGCAGTATTTT.

V gene TRBV28 combines with J gene TRBJ1-2; the match to TRBD1 covers 7 bases. This CDR3 has 15 residues. In germline, CDR1 is MDHEN, CDR2 SYDVKM. V dropped 6 bases and J dropped 2; count of bases not matched to a gene: 9. CDR3 sequence (DNA): TGTGCCAGCAGGGCAGGGGGTACTGGGAACTATGGCTACACCTTC. Translated, it gives CASRAGGTGNYGYTF.

The chain carries TRBV28 and TRBJ1-1, with 8 positions matching TRBD1. J was trimmed by 5 bases and V by 6 bases; bases with no gene match: 11. The CDR3 runs 15 residues. Germline CDR1 reads MDHEN; CDR2 reads SYDVKM. The CDR3 sequence is CASRPTGARTTEAFF. The CDR3 nucleotides are TGTGCCAGCAGGCCGACAGGGGCGAGGACAACTGAAGCTTTCTTT. Full variable domain (outside the CDR3, taken from reference TRBV28 and TRBJ1-1): DVKVTQSSRYLVKRTGEKVFLECVQDMDHENMFWYRQDPGLGLRLIYFSYDVKMKEKGDIPEGYSVSREKKERFSLILESASTNQTSMYLCASRPTGARTTEAFFGQGTRLTVV.

CDR3 amino acids: CASSLIGSEQYF. The CDR3 DNA sequence: TGCGCCAGCAGCTTAATAGGGTCCGAGCAGTACTTC. J is TRBJ2-7 and V is TRBV5-1; D call uncertain. The V end was cut by 2 bases, the J end by 6 bases, with 9 bases between. The CDR3 is 12 amino acids. Germline V lookup: CDR1 SGHRS, CDR2 YFSETQ.

There are many counts of this clone. The chain links TRBV5-1 to TRBJ2-1; tentative D call: TRBD1 (5 bases). V was shortened by 4 bases and J by 7 bases, with 9 bases between the two germline ends. This CDR3 contains 12 residues. Germline values: CDR1 SGHRS, CDR2 YFSETQ. The CDR3 reads CASSLDNNEQFF. The CDR3 bases are TGCGCCAGCAGCCTGGACAATAATGAGCAGTTCTTC.

This clone came up a few times. The V and J genes are TRBV18 and TRBJ2-3, with D unresolved. Between the trimmed V and J ends, which lost 1 base and 4 bases, there was a span of 12 bases. The CDR3 covers 15 residues. Germline-derived CDR1 and CDR2 are KGHSH and LQKENI. The CDR3 nucleotides are TGTGCCAGCTCACCACAGGGAACGCAGTCAGATACGCAGTATTTT. Translation gives CASSPQGTQSDTQYF.

CDR3 DNA: TGTGCCAGCGCCTTTTGGGGAGCGAGAAATGAGCAGTTCTTC. Its translation is CASAFWGARNEQFF. V and J are TRBV28 and TRBJ2-1, with D possibly TRBD2 on 5 matching bases. Germline CDR1 is MDHEN and CDR2 is SYDVKM. CDR3 length: 14 amino acids. Trimming took 8 bases from V and 7 from J, leaving 18 bases between them.

This clone turned up a few times. This chain joins TRBV5-6 and TRBJ2-1; 8 bases fit TRBD1. Germline V gene sequence: CDR1 SGHDT, CDR2 YYEEEE. The CDR3 is made up of 13 amino acids. Trimming at V came to 3 bases and at J to 15 bases, leaving 11 bases not matched to a gene. The CDR3 sequence is CASSSGGLLRAFF. CDR3 coding DNA: TGTGCCAGCAGCTCAGGGGGCCTCCTACGTGCGTTCTTC.

Here the CDR3 reads CASSPRGQIQETQYF. CDR3 nucleotides: TGTGCCAGCAGCCCGAGAGGACAGATTCAAGAGACCCAGTACTTC. The chain uses TRBV28 and TRBJ2-5; maybe TRBD1 (6 bases). The germline V gene encodes CDR1 MDHEN and CDR2 SYDVKM. The CDR3 runs 15 residues. Trimming pared 6 bases from V and 2 bases from J, leaving 16 bases between. Using reference TRBV28 and TRBJ2-5 for the parts outside the CDR3, the full variable domain is DVKVTQSSRYLVKRTGEKVFLECVQDMDHENMFWYRQDPGLGLRLIYFSYDVKMKEKGDIPEGYSVSREKKERFSLILESASTNQTSMYLCASSPRGQIQETQYFGPGTRLLVL.

This clone was counted many times. The rearrangement links TRBV12-5 to TRBJ1-1, with D perhaps matching TRBD1 (5 bases). Trimming removed 3 bases from V and 7 bases from J, with 15 bases in between. Germline CDR1 LGHNT, CDR2 FRNRAP. CDR3 size: 14 residues. CDR3 DNA sequence: TGTGCTAGTGGTTTTGGGGGAAATTTGGGTGAAGCTTTCTTT. Translating it yields CASGFGGNLGEAFF.

There are many counts of this clone. This chain joins TRBV7-9 and TRBJ2-1; possibly TRBD1 or TRBD2 for D (5 bases each). Trimming shortened V by 3 bases and J by 9 bases, and 12 bases separated the two germline ends. CDR3 size: 13 residues. Germline loops: CDR1 SEHNR, CDR2 FQNEAQ (reference sequence). The CDR3 loop is CASSLFQGVEQFF. CDR3 coding DNA: TGTGCCAGCAGCTTGTTTCAGGGAGTTGAGCAGTTCTTC.

In this sample, this clone turned up a few times. J is TRBJ2-5 and V is TRBV29-1; TRBD1 matches 9 bases. The V gene's germline CDR1 is SQVTM and CDR2 ANQGSEA. This CDR3 has 14 residues. The V and J ends lost 3 bases and 0 bases, in that order; junction bases with no gene match: 2. DNA of the CDR3: TGCAGCGTTGACAGGGACAGGGACCAAGAGACCCAGTACTTC. Amino acid sequence: CSVDRDRDQETQYF.

The table lists this clone with a few counts. This CDR3 reads CASSPAVRRETQYF. CDR3 DNA: TGTGCCAGCAGCCCCGCGGTCCGGCGGGAGACCCAGTACTTC. This sequence joins TRBV7-6 and TRBJ2-5; D remains ambiguous. The CDR3 consists of 14 residues. Germline V gives CDR1 SGHVS, CDR2 FNYEAQ. The germline V and J ends were trimmed by 5 bases and 5 bases, with 15 bases remaining between them. Using reference TRBV7-6 and TRBJ2-5 for the parts outside the CDR3, the full variable domain is GAGVSQSPRYKVTKRGQDVALRCDPISGHVSLYWYRQALGQGPEFLTYFNYEAQQDKSGLPNDRFSAERPEGSISTLTIQRTEQRDSAMYRCASSPAVRRETQYFGPGTRLLVL.

The V gene is TRBV5-4, the J gene TRBJ2-6, with TRBD1 as a possible D gene (6 bases). There are 14 residues in the CDR3. Between the trimmed V and J ends, which lost 5 bases and 1 base, there was a span of 7 bases. CDR1 and CDR2 (germline): SGHNT, YYREEE (reference sequence). This CDR3 reads CASRTGSGANVLTF. The CDR3 DNA reads TGTGCCAGCAGAACAGGGTCTGGGGCCAACGTCCTGACTTTC.

This clone has a handful of counts. The rearrangement uses TRBV6-1 and TRBJ1-1; weak D call: TRBD1 (6 bases). The CDR3 spans 14 residues. CDR1 and CDR2 (germline): MNHNS, SASEGT. The germline V and J ends were trimmed by 2 bases and 4 bases, with 11 bases remaining between them. DNA for the CDR3: TGTGCCAGCAGTGAACTGGGGGCCGTCACTGAAGCTTTCTTT. This gives the protein CASSELGAVTEAFF.

The chain is built from TRBV27 and TRBJ2-7; possibly TRBD1 for D (5 bases). The germline V and J ends were trimmed by 8 bases and 5 bases, with 22 bases remaining between them. The germline gives CDR1 MNHEY, CDR2 SMNVEV (reference sequence). There are 15 residues in the CDR3. In DNA, the CDR3 is TGTGCCAGCTATCTGACCCCAGGGAAATTGGACGAGCAGTACTTC. This codes for CASYLTPGKLDEQYF.

In this sample, this clone turned up many times. The chain carries TRBV29-1 and TRBJ1-2, with D maybe TRBD1 (5 bases). The V end was cut by 7 bases, the J end by 0 bases, with 18 bases between. CDR1 SQVTM and CDR2 ANQGSEA come from the germline V gene. This CDR3 spans 15 amino acids. The CDR3: CSADEAQGPNYGYTF. The CDR3 DNA follows: TGCAGCGCCGACGAAGCCCAGGGACCTAACTATGGCTACACCTTC.

This clone turned up a few times. It is likely a read error: a sequence one base away is far more abundant. The rearrangement links TRBV11-2 to TRBJ2-3; D ambiguous. Trimming took off 1 base at V and 4 bases at J, with 3 bases between the two ends. The CDR3 totals 12 residues. Looked up from germline, CDR1 is SGHAT and CDR2 is FQNNGV. The CDR3: CASSLAADTQYF. CDR3 coding DNA: TGTGCCAGCAGCTTAGCGGCAGATACGCAGTATTTT.

The chain is built from TRBV25-1 and TRBJ2-1, with 12 bases that match TRBD2. CDR3 size: 17 residues. Germline trimming cut 3 bases from V and 0 bases from J; bases unmatched to any gene: 3. From germline, CDR1 is MGHDK and CDR2 SYGVNS. CDR3 residues: CASSDLTSGSSYNEQFF. CDR3 bases: TGTGCCAGCAGTGATCTGACTAGCGGGAGCTCCTACAATGAGCAGTTCTTC. Together with reference TRBV25-1 and TRBJ2-1, the CDR3 gives the full variable domain: EADIYQTPRYLVIGTGKKITLECSQTMGHDKMYWYQQDPGMELHLIHYSYGVNSTEKGDLSSESTVSRIRTEHFPLTLESARPSHTSQYLCASSDLTSGSSYNEQFFGPGTRLTVL.